This record looks at one T cell receptor beta chain sequence and its context. This clone was seen only once. What antigen it recognizes has not been identified. One base away there is no much larger clone; base qualities are not given. Unmatched junction bases come to 2, with V trimmed by 4 bases and J by 4 bases. The CDR1 and CDR2 encoded by the germline V gene are SGHAT and FQNNGV. The CDR3, from cysteine to phenylalanine, totals 15 residues. Here the CDR3 DNA is all that survives: 45 bases in frame from base 1. The data stem from a study of long-term antiretroviral therapy in people with HIV (dated by TCRdb to between 2021 and 2024). Turning to the overall study: The earliest samples were collected approximately a decade before the 2015 WHO recommendation for immediate ART, a period when ART was typically delayed until CD4 counts fell. Test extractions of a monoclonal T-cell line alongside a few dozen polyclonal samples showed no cross-contamination during QIAcube processing. From 30 to 35 adults with confirmed HIV infection, the cohort provided under 200 cryopreserved PBMC samples, gathered serially across a mean of about 6 years (range 1-12). About 35% of the 30 participants with HIV were female. A retrospective serial study tested whether changes in peripheral blood TRB repertoire composition and diversity were associated with ART initiation and durable HIV suppression.

The research as a whole found: Inferences about post-ART repertoire changes were limited because no data were available on ART adherence, viral resistance or therapy changes. Because cell numbers in pre-ART samples were limited, unsorted PBMC were profiled instead of sorted CD4+ and CD8+ T cells. Expanded TRB clones identified before ART initiation dominated the repertoire at all time points, although this dominance fluctuated and declined in many PLHIV after ART. Samples dated from about 2003 to 2018, and the ART regimens used may be less effective than current ones. Owing to limited PBMC availability, only the TCR beta chain was sequenced, without alpha chain pairing. A significant increase in TRB diversity was found to be associated with ART initiation, although TRB diversity was observed to remain significantly below that of transplant donor controls even after long-term ART. CDR3 length ranges in HIV repertoires were narrower than in controls, and network structure suggested an antigen-experienced repertoire with only a slight naive shift after ART.

Participants were included only if at least one PBMC sample before ART initiation and at least two post-ART samples were available. All participants with HIV were treated in the United States of America. Before DNA extraction, cryopreserved samples containing about 0.9-10 million PBMC were thawed and washed. At the time of the earliest PBMC sample, participants with HIV were aged between about 20 and 60 years. PBMC samples from each participant spanned 1-4 timepoints before ART initiation and 2-8 timepoints after ART initiation, with a median of 7 samples. Serial HIV viral load, CD4+ T-cell count, ART history and demographic data were obtained for every participant. Genomic DNA was extracted from unsorted PBMC with a Qiagen kit on a QIAcube, with processing performed in batches of 12 samples. The immunoSEQ hsTCRB v3.0 assay was used at survey level resolution to sequence the TRB variable region. The target sequencing depth for TRB was roughly 40,000-50,000 T-cell genomes per sample. TRB libraries were pooled and sequenced on an Illumina MiSeq using a v3 150-cycle kit. Per the source publication's procedure: Analysis of repertoires was carried out in R inside a reproducible Nextflow workflow spanning QC, data transformation and analysis. Custom analyses were implemented in LymphoSeq2, an R package for AIRR-Seq data exploration. A handful of samples yielding fewer than 5000 total TRB sequences were excluded, leaving 188 analyzed HIV repertoires. Among the roughly 200 retained HIV repertoires, about 59 were collected before ART initiation and 120 to 140 were collected after ART initiation. Each repertoire was downsampled to 5000 TRB nucleotide sequences, and summary statistics were averaged across 100 downsampling iterations. Only TRB sequences with CDR3 regions of at least seven amino acids were retained for analysis. Diversity was measured with a Shannon entropy-derived clonality score and the Gini coefficient. In the repertoire networks, any two of the top 5000 CDR3 amino acid sequences were connected whenever the two sequences differed by an edit distance of one. For TRB CDR3 amino acid sequences, GLIPH2 was used to predict antigen specificity groups and MHC restriction. Known CMV, EBV, HIV or tissue antigen associations were flagged by matching CDR3 amino acid sequences against VDJdb and McPAS-TCR. Pre-ART, post-ART and control groups were compared with Wilcoxon signed-rank tests and Holm-Bonferroni correction. Entries here come from immuneACCESS through TCRdb and include only in-frame sequences with V and J called. Some clones fail to appear in such tables; in the studies checked, an unresolved V gene covers under half of the shortfall, and the cause of the remainder is unknown. V and J calls and clone size are given by that table; D and trimming were obtained from the DNA. The sample table shows 15,000 to 20,000 clones, and around 89% are seen once. The ten top clones hold around 10% of the sample.

The origin of this receptor is a man aged 50 to 60 with HIV. The sequence joins TRBV11-2 to TRBJ2-1; TRBD2 lines up with 12 middle nucleotides. The sample here was unsorted PBMCs, taken 6.9 years after starting antiretroviral therapy. The sequenced DNA is TGTGCCAGCAGCTGGACTAGCGGGGATTACAATGAGCAGTTCTTC. It translates as CASSWTSGDYNEQFF.